This TCR beta chain was profiled in a study of shared clonotypes between healthy human individuals. The germline CDR1 and CDR2 sequences are MNHNY and SVGAGI (reference sequence). The CDR3 has 15 residues. The V gene lost 6 bases and the J gene lost 5 bases, with 17 bases spanning the gap. Generated by immunoSEQ multiplex PCR, the TCRdb table keeps only in-frame clones and is missing some. The sample yields around 2,000,000 clones, about 93% seen once. CD8 cells classed as naive were CD45RO-negative and positively selected for CCR7, excluding terminally differentiated effector memory CD45RA+ cells. The sequence was obtained from a man between 18 and 29 years old in good health. Some clones in this sample may be carry-over from other donors' samples. J is TRBJ1-5 and V is TRBV6-6, with D perhaps TRBD1 (6 bases). Sample: naive CD8+ T cells from PBMCs. CDR3 amino acids: CASSLGTLDDQPQHF. In nucleotides, the CDR3 is TGTGCCAGCAGCTTGGGGACACTCGACGATCAGCCCCAGCATTTT.